A selection of T cell receptor beta chains follows, all from one sample in a study of OX40 agonist ivuxolimab in advanced cancers. Generated by immunoSEQ multiplex PCR, the TCRdb table keeps only in-frame clones and is missing some. The data contain around 100,000 clones, approximately 87% of them singletons. The sequencing here drew on CD4+ or CD8+ T cells sorted from blood, taken in a trial of the OX40 agonist ivuxolimab. Source of these receptors: an adult with an advanced solid tumor such as melanoma, head and neck, liver or kidney cancer. CDR3s include the opening cysteine and the closing phenylalanine or tryptophan. A D gene is named only where the DNA matches it firmly. Rows give clone size only sometimes, using once, few, many, or a class for an expanded clone.

j_call: TRBJ1-6
d_call: .
clone_size: few
v_call: TRBV15
cdr3_aa: CATSAGNSPLHF
cdr3_nt: TGTGCCACCAGCGCAGGGAACTCACCCCTCCACTTT

j_call: TRBJ2-2
d_call: .
clone_size: few
v_call: TRBV7-3
cdr3_aa: CASSADYRNTGELFF
cdr3_nt: TGTGCCAGCAGCGCCGACTACCGGAACACCGGGGAGCTGTTTTTT

j_call: TRBJ1-1
d_call: .
clone_size: .
v_call: TRBV15
cdr3_aa: CATSRDISNTEAFF
cdr3_nt: TGTGCCACCAGCAGAGATATCTCGAACACTGAAGCTTTCTTT

j_call: TRBJ2-3
d_call: .
clone_size: .
v_call: TRBV30
cdr3_aa: CAWTPSEKVAAGTDTQYF
cdr3_nt: TGTGCCTGGACCCCATCCGAAAAGGTCGCGGCCGGGACAGATACGCAGTATTTT

j_call: TRBJ2-4
d_call: TRBD1
clone_size: .
v_call: TRBV14
cdr3_aa: CASSQSQGNIQYF
cdr3_nt: TGTGCCAGCAGCCAATCACAGGGGAACATTCAGTACTTC

j_call: TRBJ1-4
d_call: TRBD1
clone_size: once
v_call: TRBV7-9
cdr3_aa: CASSFGDRDRGGKLFF
cdr3_nt: TGTGCCAGCAGCTTTGGGGACAGGGATCGGGGCGGAAAACTGTTTTTT

j_call: TRBJ1-2
d_call: .
clone_size: .
v_call: TRBV6-6
cdr3_aa: CASSYGRGRGYTF
cdr3_nt: TGTGCCAGCAGTTACGGAAGGGGACGAGGCTACACCTTC

j_call: TRBJ2-7
d_call: TRBD1
clone_size: few
v_call: TRBV6-5
cdr3_aa: CASSPGTGKYEQYF
cdr3_nt: TGTGCCAGCAGTCCCGGGACAGGGAAGTACGAGCAGTACTTC

j_call: TRBJ1-2
d_call: .
clone_size: .
v_call: TRBV5-1
cdr3_aa: CASRDSVGGYTF
cdr3_nt: TGCGCCAGCAGAGACAGCGTTGGAGGCTACACCTTC

j_call: TRBJ1-5
d_call: TRBD1
clone_size: .
v_call: TRBV7-6
cdr3_aa: CASSLGDRANQPQHF
cdr3_nt: TGTGCCAGCAGCTTAGGGGACAGGGCAAATCAGCCCCAGCATTTT

j_call: TRBJ1-5
d_call: .
clone_size: .
v_call: TRBV30
cdr3_aa: CAWSVGGYNQPQHF
cdr3_nt: TGTGCCTGGAGTGTAGGGGGATACAATCAGCCCCAGCATTTT

j_call: TRBJ2-5
d_call: .
clone_size: .
v_call: TRBV6-1
cdr3_aa: CASSGGRFGTQYF
cdr3_nt: TGTGCCAGCAGCGGGGGGCGGTTTGGGACCCAGTACTTC

j_call: TRBJ1-1
d_call: .
clone_size: .
v_call: TRBV7-9
cdr3_aa: CASSWADTEAFF
cdr3_nt: TGTGCCAGCAGTTGGGCTGACACTGAAGCTTTCTTT

j_call: TRBJ2-4
d_call: TRBD1
clone_size: .
v_call: TRBV11-2
cdr3_aa: CASSSMDRGRANIQYF
cdr3_nt: TGTGCCAGCAGCTCAATGGACAGGGGAAGGGCAAACATTCAGTACTTC

j_call: TRBJ2-5
d_call: TRBD2
clone_size: .
v_call: TRBV7-9
cdr3_aa: CASSLGRLAGGRETQYF
cdr3_nt: TGTGCCAGCAGCTTAGGAAGGCTAGCGGGGGGGCGAGAGACCCAGTACTTC

j_call: TRBJ2-1
d_call: .
clone_size: once
v_call: TRBV30
cdr3_aa: CAWSVLLEGAEFF
cdr3_nt: TGTGCCTGGAGTGTACTACTTGAGGGTGCCGAGTTCTTC

j_call: TRBJ2-7
d_call: .
clone_size: .
v_call: TRBV11-2
cdr3_aa: CASSARDLYEQYF
cdr3_nt: TGTGCCAGCAGCGCCCGGGACCTCTACGAGCAGTACTTC

j_call: TRBJ2-7
d_call: .
clone_size: .
v_call: TRBV7-2
cdr3_aa: CASSNRDVSSYEQYF
cdr3_nt: TGTGCCAGCAGCAACCGGGACGTAAGCTCCTACGAGCAGTACTTC

j_call: TRBJ1-1
d_call: .
clone_size: .
v_call: TRBV2
cdr3_aa: CASKGEMNTEAFF
cdr3_nt: TGTGCCAGCAAGGGAGAAATGAACACTGAAGCTTTCTTT

j_call: TRBJ1-1
d_call: .
clone_size: .
v_call: TRBV7-9
cdr3_aa: CASSSYPKYTEAFF
cdr3_nt: TGTGCCAGCAGTTCATACCCGAAGTACACTGAAGCTTTCTTT

j_call: TRBJ2-7
d_call: .
clone_size: .
v_call: TRBV6-6
cdr3_aa: CASRGTSYEQYF
cdr3_nt: TGTGCCAGCAGAGGGACTTCCTACGAGCAGTACTTC

j_call: TRBJ1-2
d_call: TRBD1
clone_size: .
v_call: TRBV6-5
cdr3_aa: CASSYGQGASGYTF
cdr3_nt: TGTGCCAGCAGTTACGGACAGGGGGCCAGTGGCTACACCTTC

j_call: TRBJ2-5
d_call: .
clone_size: .
v_call: TRBV7-2
cdr3_aa: CASSPRVGETQYF
cdr3_nt: TGTGCCAGCAGCCCCAGGGTAGGAGAGACCCAGTACTTC

j_call: TRBJ2-7
d_call: .
clone_size: .
v_call: TRBV5-1
cdr3_aa: CASSFGISGTREQYF
cdr3_nt: TGCGCCAGCAGCTTCGGGATCAGCGGCACGAGGGAGCAGTACTTC

j_call: TRBJ2-3
d_call: .
clone_size: .
v_call: TRBV6-1
cdr3_aa: CASSEPFPTDTQYF
cdr3_nt: TGTGCCAGCAGTGAACCTTTCCCCACAGATACGCAGTATTTT

j_call: TRBJ2-7
d_call: TRBD1
clone_size: .
v_call: TRBV9
cdr3_aa: CASSVGTGDHEQYF
cdr3_nt: TGTGCCAGCAGCGTAGGGACAGGGGACCACGAGCAGTACTTC

j_call: TRBJ1-1
d_call: .
clone_size: few
v_call: TRBV30
cdr3_aa: CAWSVMVNTEAFF
cdr3_nt: TGTGCCTGGAGTGTAATGGTGAACACTGAAGCTTTCTTT

j_call: TRBJ2-7
d_call: TRBD1
clone_size: .
v_call: TRBV7-2
cdr3_aa: CASSLVGTGVEEQYF
cdr3_nt: TGTGCCAGCAGCTTAGTGGGTACAGGGGTAGAAGAGCAGTACTTC

j_call: TRBJ2-5
d_call: TRBD2
clone_size: once
v_call: TRBV5-1
cdr3_aa: CASSFSGGQETQYF
cdr3_nt: TGCGCCAGCAGCTTTTCGGGGGGGCAAGAGACCCAGTACTTC

j_call: TRBJ2-1
d_call: .
clone_size: .
v_call: TRBV19
cdr3_aa: CASSIINEQFF
cdr3_nt: TGTGCCAGTAGTATTATCAATGAGCAGTTCTTC

j_call: TRBJ1-1
d_call: .
clone_size: .
v_call: TRBV6-6
cdr3_aa: CASRDLEAFF
cdr3_nt: TGTGCCAGCAGGGATCTTGAAGCTTTCTTT

j_call: TRBJ2-3
d_call: TRBD2
clone_size: .
v_call: TRBV4-2
cdr3_aa: CASSSGIAGDDTQYF
cdr3_nt: TGTGCCAGCAGCAGTGGGATAGCGGGGGACGATACGCAGTATTTT

j_call: TRBJ1-2
d_call: .
clone_size: .
v_call: TRBV18
cdr3_aa: CASSPPGGGGVSYTF
cdr3_nt: TGTGCCAGCTCACCACCGGGCGGGGGTGGAGTAAGCTACACCTTC

j_call: TRBJ2-7
d_call: .
clone_size: .
v_call: TRBV10-3
cdr3_aa: CAISVGLSSYEQYF
cdr3_nt: TGTGCCATCAGTGTAGGACTGAGCTCCTACGAGCAGTACTTC

j_call: TRBJ2-1
d_call: TRBD2
clone_size: .
v_call: TRBV7-3
cdr3_aa: CASSWGDYTNEQFF
cdr3_nt: TGTGCCAGCAGCTGGGGGGACTACACGAATGAGCAGTTCTTC

j_call: TRBJ1-5
d_call: .
clone_size: .
v_call: TRBV6-1
cdr3_aa: CASSLRVAVDQPQHF
cdr3_nt: TGTGCCAGCAGTTTGAGGGTGGCGGTGGATCAGCCCCAGCATTTT

j_call: TRBJ1-1
d_call: .
clone_size: .
v_call: TRBV7-2
cdr3_aa: CASTQKGLLNTEAFF
cdr3_nt: TGTGCCAGCACCCAAAAAGGGTTATTGAACACTGAAGCTTTCTTT

j_call: TRBJ2-5
d_call: TRBD2
clone_size: .
v_call: TRBV7-9
cdr3_aa: CASSIGGTRRETQYF
cdr3_nt: TGTGCCAGCAGCATCGGCGGGACTAGAAGGGAGACCCAGTACTTC

j_call: TRBJ1-1
d_call: .
clone_size: .
v_call: TRBV6-5
cdr3_aa: CASSYRQGNTEAFF
cdr3_nt: TGTGCCAGCAGTTACAGGCAGGGGAACACTGAAGCTTTCTTT

j_call: TRBJ1-5
d_call: .
clone_size: .
v_call: TRBV6-5
cdr3_aa: CASRRGDQPQHF
cdr3_nt: TGTGCCAGCAGAAGAGGGGATCAGCCCCAGCATTTT

j_call: TRBJ2-2
d_call: .
clone_size: .
v_call: TRBV4-3
cdr3_aa: CASSQDYILANTGELFF
cdr3_nt: TGCGCCAGCAGCCAAGACTACATTCTTGCGAACACCGGGGAGCTGTTTTTT

j_call: TRBJ1-2
d_call: .
clone_size: .
v_call: TRBV6-5
cdr3_aa: CASRTDLYGYTF
cdr3_nt: TGTGCCAGCAGGACGGACCTTTATGGCTACACCTTC

j_call: TRBJ1-1
d_call: .
clone_size: .
v_call: TRBV5-6
cdr3_aa: CASSLMGRAFF
cdr3_nt: TGTGCCAGCAGCTTGATGGGACGAGCTTTCTTT

j_call: TRBJ1-1
d_call: TRBD1
clone_size: once
v_call: TRBV7-9
cdr3_aa: CASSSTGAGTEAFF
cdr3_nt: TGTGCCAGCAGCTCGACAGGGGCGGGTACTGAAGCTTTCTTT

j_call: TRBJ1-1
d_call: .
clone_size: .
v_call: TRBV12-5
cdr3_aa: CASGLETDTHEAFF
cdr3_nt: TGTGCTAGTGGTTTGGAGACAGATACCCATGAAGCTTTCTTT

j_call: TRBJ2-7
d_call: TRBD2
clone_size: .
v_call: TRBV27
cdr3_aa: CASTPSGRGEQYF
cdr3_nt: TGTGCCAGCACCCCTAGCGGGAGGGGGGAGCAGTACTTC

j_call: TRBJ2-7
d_call: TRBD2
clone_size: .
v_call: TRBV7-9
cdr3_aa: CASSREVLAGESYEQYF
cdr3_nt: TGTGCCAGCAGCCGAGAGGTACTAGCGGGGGAATCCTACGAGCAGTACTTC

j_call: TRBJ1-1
d_call: TRBD1
clone_size: .
v_call: TRBV5-4
cdr3_aa: CASSFDRVFRNTEAFF
cdr3_nt: TGTGCCAGCAGTTTCGACAGGGTTTTTCGGAACACTGAAGCTTTCTTT

j_call: TRBJ1-1
d_call: TRBD1
clone_size: once
v_call: TRBV11-3
cdr3_aa: CASSLNQGANTEAFF
cdr3_nt: TGTGCCAGCAGCCTAAATCAGGGGGCGAACACTGAAGCTTTCTTT

j_call: TRBJ2-1
d_call: .
clone_size: .
v_call: TRBV12-5
cdr3_aa: CASGLQPGGYNEQFF
cdr3_nt: TGTGCTAGTGGTTTGCAGCCTGGGGGCTACAATGAGCAGTTCTTC

j_call: TRBJ2-5
d_call: .
clone_size: .
v_call: TRBV5-1
cdr3_aa: CASSLGGGTQETQYF
cdr3_nt: TGCGCCAGCAGCTTGGGAGGGGGTACCCAAGAGACCCAGTACTTC